A single sample gave rise to the 14 T cell receptor beta chains below, sequenced in a study of cytomegalovirus exposure and HLA in healthy donors. In the PCR, 60 Vbeta and 13 Jbeta primers were used. TCRdb keeps only in-frame clones here, not all; method: immunoSEQ multiplex PCR. The sample holds over 200,000 clones, around four fifths seen once. Material for sequencing was PBMCs. These receptor sequences come from a woman in her sixties in good health and CMV-seropositive.

This chain links TRBV7-6 with TRBJ2-3; 10 bases are shared with TRBD2. This CDR3 contains 18 residues. The trim removed 0 bases at V and 3 bases at J, leaving 9 bases unmatched. Germline CDR1 SGHVS, CDR2 FNYEAQ. The CDR3 protein is CASSLAPASGGRTDTQYF. Written as DNA, the CDR3 is TGTGCCAGCAGCTTAGCGCCCGCTAGCGGGGGCCGTACAGATACGCAGTATTTT.

CDR3 bases: TGTGCCAGCAGTTTGGGCGGGGGGGCCCGCAATGAGCAGTTCTTC. Translation gives CASSLGGGARNEQFF. V gene TRBV28 combines with J gene TRBJ2-1; 9 bases align to TRBD2. The CDR3 totals 15 residues. The germline V gene has CDR1 MDHEN and CDR2 SYDVKM. Trimming took 3 bases from V and 6 from J; bases not matched to a gene: 6. Combining the CDR3 with reference TRBV28 and TRBJ2-1 gives the whole variable domain DVKVTQSSRYLVKRTGEKVFLECVQDMDHENMFWYRQDPGLGLRLIYFSYDVKMKEKGDIPEGYSVSREKKERFSLILESASTNQTSMYLCASSLGGGARNEQFFGPGTRLTVL.

CDR3 DNA: TGTGCCAGCAGACGGACAGGAGATGAGCAGTTCTTC. This translates into CASRRTGDEQFF. The chain joins TRBV13 to TRBJ2-1, with TRBD1 matching over 7 bases. V shed 6 bases, J shed 8 bases, and the junction held 4 bases outside the gene matches. This CDR3 has 12 residues. Germline CDR1 is PRHDT and CDR2 is FYEKMQ (reference sequence).

In its sample, this clone was seen a few times. This chain uses TRBV5-6 with TRBJ1-2; D call uncertain. The germline gives CDR1 SGHDT, CDR2 YYEEEE. Trimming cost V 3 bases and J 7 bases, with 7 bases left between them. The CDR3 totals 11 residues. The CDR3 bases are TGTGCCAGCAGCTACTATAGTGGCTACACCTTC. Its translation is CASSYYSGYTF.

This clone was recorded only once. The rearrangement joins TRBV5-1 to TRBJ2-1, with 10 bases that match TRBD2. This CDR3 region has 16 residues. The ends lost 4 bases at V and 10 bases at J; junction bases unmatched: 14. Germline CDR1 SGHRS, CDR2 YFSETQ. In DNA, the CDR3 is TGCGCCAGCAGCCCGGGGCCGGCTAGCGGGAGTGGGGAGCAGTTCTTC. Protein product: CASSPGPASGSGEQFF.

This clone was counted a few times. The rearrangement uses TRBV7-5 and TRBJ2-7; no DNA check was done on the table's D call, TRBD2. TRBV7-5 is a pseudogene. This CDR3 spans 15 amino acids. The CDR3 sequence is CVRCRIVGGEYEQYF. The DNA for the CDR3 is TGTGTCAGATGCCGTATCGTCGGGGGTGAATACGAGCAGTACTTC.

The chain couples TRBV5-4 to TRBJ2-7, with 10 bases fitting TRBD1. The CDR3 is 15 residues long. Germline CDR1 SGHNT, CDR2 YYREEE (reference sequence). Trimming cost V 2 bases and J 4 bases; bases outside gene matches: 6. DNA of the CDR3: TGTGCCAGCAGCTTCGGACAGGGGGGGGCGTACGAGCAGTACTTC. Translating gives CASSFGQGGAYEQYF. Drawing the rest from reference TRBV5-4 and TRBJ2-7, the complete variable domain is ETGVTQSPTHLIKTRGQQVTLRCSSQSGHNTVSWYQQALGQGPQFIFQYYREEENGRGNFPPRFSGLQFPNYSSELNVNALELDDSALYLCASSFGQGGAYEQYFGPGTRLTVT.

This chain joins TRBV7-8 and TRBJ1-1; D not resolved. CDR3 size: 14 residues. Trimming removed 2 bases from V and 4 bases from J, with 11 bases in between. Germline CDR1 and CDR2: SGHVS and FQNEAQ. The chain's CDR3 is CASSLSLSSTEAFF. CDR3 DNA sequence: TGTGCCAGCAGCTTAAGTCTCTCGAGCACTGAAGCTTTCTTT.

Only a few counts were recorded for this clone. This chain joins TRBV5-4 and TRBJ1-1, with 12 bases that match TRBD1. The CDR3 extends over 13 amino acids. The junction had 5 bases not matched to a gene; V was cut back by 3 bases and J by 11 bases. The germline V gene has CDR1 SGHNT and CDR2 YYREEE (reference sequence). CDR3 DNA sequence: TGTGCCAGCAGCTGGGACAGGGGGCGCGGGGCTTTCTTT. Translating gives CASSWDRGRGAFF.

V is TRBV7-6 and J is TRBJ2-3, with 7 bases identical to TRBD1. The CDR3 is 16 residues long. J lost 0 bases, V lost 5 bases, and 8 bases had no gene match. CDR1 and CDR2 (germline): SGHVS, FNYEAQ. The CDR3 coding sequence is TGTGCCAGCAGCGTTTCATGGGGACAGAGCACAGATACGCAGTATTTT. Translation: CASSVSWGQSTDTQYF.

The chain joins TRBV6-5 to TRBJ1-6; 9 bases map to TRBD1. CDR1 is MNHEY, CDR2 SVGAGI, per germline. CDR3 length: 13 residues. V gave up 11 bases and J gave up 8 bases; unmatched junction bases: 7. The CDR3 spells CACGRDRDSPLHF. The CDR3, as DNA: TGTGCCTGCGGTCGGGACAGGGATTCACCCCTCCACTTT.

The CDR3 DNA follows: TGTGCCAGCAGCTGGTCGGGAGGGAACACTGAAGCTTTCTTT. This sequence encodes CASSWSGGNTEAFF. The rearrangement links TRBV7-9 to TRBJ1-1, with D unclear. Germline assignment: CDR1 SEHNR and CDR2 FQNEAQ (reference sequence). This CDR3 contains 14 residues. V lost 4 bases and J lost 1, with 10 bases in between.

The gene calls are TRBV5-6 and TRBJ1-2, with D uncertain. This CDR3 has 13 residues. The germline V and J ends were trimmed by 6 bases and 6 bases, with 15 bases remaining between them. Germline values: CDR1 SGHDT, CDR2 YYEEEE. CDR3 sequence: CASKLEVLHGYTF. CDR3 nucleotide sequence: TGTGCCAGCAAATTGGAGGTTTTACATGGCTACACCTTC.

The V and J genes are TRBV4-1 and TRBJ1-2; TRBD1 matches 12 bases. The CDR3 is 15 residues long. CDR1 is MGHRA and CDR2 is YSYEKL in the germline V gene. Germline trimming cut 4 bases from V and 3 bases from J; bases unmatched to any gene: 3. CDR3: CASSLGDRGHYGYTF. For the CDR3, the DNA is TGCGCCAGCAGCCTTGGGGACAGGGGGCACTATGGCTACACCTTC.